The 30 T cell receptor beta chains below all came from one sample that was sequenced in a study of high-grade serous ovarian cancer treatment subgroups. The tumor samples were collected prior to definitive surgery or chemotherapy. Only in-frame clones appear in the TCRdb table, and some are missing; sequencing was by immunoSEQ multiplex PCR. The sample contains under 30,000 clones, 80% to 90% of which appear only once. The sequenced sample consisted of tumor tissue. Receptors originate from a human donor with high-grade serous ovarian cancer.

The chain uses TRBV15 and TRBJ2-7, with 11 nucleotides matching TRBD1. V dropped 3 bases and J dropped 4; count of bases not matched to a gene: 5. The germline V gene encodes CDR1 LNHNV and CDR2 YYDKDF (reference sequence). The CDR3 sequence is 15 residues long. CDR3 nucleotides: TGTGCCACCAGCAGGGTTAGGGACAGGGGGTACGAGCAGTACTTC. Amino acid sequence: CATSRVRDRGYEQYF.

The chain has TRBV6-1 and TRBJ2-1; no reliable D call. The V gene lost 6 bases and the J gene lost 6 bases, with 12 bases spanning the gap. The CDR3 is made up of 13 amino acids. Germline V lookup: CDR1 MNHNS, CDR2 SASEGT. This chain's CDR3 is CASSQGFTNEQFF. The CDR3, as DNA: TGTGCCAGCAGCCAAGGGTTCACCAATGAGCAGTTCTTC.

V and J are TRBV10-1 and TRBJ1-3, with unresolved D. This CDR3 is 17 amino acids long. Germline loops: CDR1 WNHNN, CDR2 SYGVQD (reference sequence). The V gene lost 8 bases and the J gene lost 1 base, with 21 bases spanning the gap. CDR3 sequence: CASARRATELSGNTIYF. For the CDR3, the DNA is TGCGCCAGCGCACGACGGGCCACGGAGTTATCTGGAAACACCATATATTTT.

This chain's CDR3 is CTSSPGSVGYPSINQPQHF. In nucleotides, the CDR3 is TGCACCAGCAGCCCCGGTTCGGTGGGCTACCCGTCTATTAATCAGCCCCAGCATTTT. V is TRBV1 and J is TRBJ1-5; the table assigns TRBD1, which was not confirmed against the DNA. TRBV1 is deemed a pseudogene. This CDR3 has 19 amino acids.

The chain uses TRBV11-3 and TRBJ1-3; unclear D gene. CDR1 and CDR2 from the germline V gene are SGHNT and YENEEA. The CDR3 runs 15 residues. The V end was cut by 3 bases, the J end by 5 bases, with 14 bases between. The CDR3 bases are TGTGCCAGCAGCTTTCAGGTAACCCTTCGAAACACCATATATTTT. It is translated as CASSFQVTLRNTIYF.

For this clone: Compared with germline, one end of the junction differs, possibly owing to a read error. The V call is TRBV5-4, the J call TRBJ1-2; D is unclear. Germline V gives CDR1 SGHNT, CDR2 YYREEE (reference sequence). This CDR3 comprises 12 residues. CDR3 sequence: CASSLEGGRTSF. The CDR3 DNA reads TGTGCCAGCAGCTTGGAGGGCGGGAGGACTAGCTTC.

The chain has TRBV19 and TRBJ2-1, with TRBD2 identical over 12 bases. CDR1 is LNHDA, CDR2 SQIVND, per germline (reference sequence). The CDR3 runs 16 residues. Germline trimming cut 3 bases from V and 10 bases from J; bases unmatched to any gene: 10. The CDR3 nucleotides read TGTGCCAGTAGTATCGGGCTAGCGGGAGGGCCGGAGGAGCAGTTCTTC. Amino acid sequence: CASSIGLAGGPEEQFF.

This clone was recorded only once. V is TRBV15 and J is TRBJ2-1; 8 bases map to TRBD2. V was clipped by 0 bases and J by 4 bases; unmatched bases: 5. CDR3 length: 16 residues. Germline V lookup: CDR1 LNHNV, CDR2 YYDKDF (reference sequence). The CDR3 is CATSRDYAGGYNEQFF. In DNA form, the CDR3 reads TGTGCCACCAGCAGAGATTACGCGGGAGGTTACAATGAGCAGTTCTTC.

This chain uses TRBV5-1 with TRBJ1-4; 8 bases are a match to TRBD1. CDR3 length: 16 amino acids. Unmatched junction bases numbered 10, after V lost 5 bases and J lost 4 bases. Germline CDR1 is SGHRS and CDR2 is YFSETQ. CDR3 in amino acids: CASRRGQGAHNEKLFF. The DNA for the CDR3 is TGCGCCAGCAGAAGGGGTCAGGGGGCGCATAATGAAAAACTGTTTTTT.

The chain combines TRBV5-4 with TRBJ1-4, with D possibly being TRBD1 (6 bases). CDR1 and CDR2 from the germline V gene are SGHNT and YYREEE (reference sequence). V was clipped by 4 bases and J by 7 bases, with 17 bases between them. CDR3 size: 15 residues. CDR3 loop: CASSPPPGGGEKLFF. CDR3 nucleotide sequence: TGTGCCAGCAGCCCGCCACCCGGGGGCGGTGAAAAACTGTTTTTT.

The chain links TRBV28 to TRBJ1-1; 7 nucleotides match TRBD1. Trimming removed 2 bases from V and 5 bases from J; junction bases left unmatched: 5. The CDR3 spans 14 residues. Looked up from germline, CDR1 is MDHEN and CDR2 is SYDVKM. In DNA form, the CDR3 reads TGTGCCAGCAGTTTAGAGGGGGCGAGAACTGAAGCTTTCTTT. Protein product: CASSLEGARTEAFF.

The rearrangement joins TRBV5-1 to TRBJ1-5; the D gene is possibly TRBD1 (5 bases). This CDR3 has 15 residues. The V gene's germline CDR1 is SGHRS and CDR2 YFSETQ. Trimming stripped 4 bases from V and 2 bases from J, with 13 bases between. The CDR3 reads CASSREGNGNQPQHF. Written as DNA, the CDR3 is TGCGCCAGCAGCCGGGAGGGGAATGGCAATCAGCCCCAGCATTTT.

The CDR3 nucleotides read TGTGCCAGCAGCCCGGACGGCGGGAGGGCCCTAGATGAGCAGTTCTTC. Its translation: CASSPDGGRALDEQFF. The chain uses TRBV5-4 and TRBJ2-1; 9 positions match TRBD2. The V gene end was trimmed by 4 bases and the J gene end by 8 bases; junction bases not matched to a gene: 13. CDR1 and CDR2 from the germline V gene are SGHNT and YYREEE (reference sequence). There are 16 residues in the CDR3. Full variable domain (remainder filled in from reference TRBV5-4 and TRBJ2-1): ETGVTQSPTHLIKTRGQQVTLRCSSQSGHNTVSWYQQALGQGPQFIFQYYREEENGRGNFPPRFSGLQFPNYSSELNVNALELDDSALYLCASSPDGGRALDEQFFGPGTRLTVL.

This clone was observed a single time. This sequence joins TRBV19 and TRBJ1-4; D ambiguous. V was cut by 1 base and J by 5 bases, with 8 bases left in between. The germline V gene has CDR1 LNHDA and CDR2 SQIVND (reference sequence). This CDR3 spans 14 amino acids. CDR3 in amino acids: CASSIATDNEKLFF. Here the CDR3 DNA reads TGTGCCAGTAGTATAGCAACAGACAATGAAAAACTGTTTTTT. Filled out from reference TRBV19 and TRBJ1-4, the complete variable domain reads DGGITQSPKYLFRKEGQNVTLSCEQNLNHDAMYWYRQDPGQGLRLIYYSQIVNDFQKGDIAEGYSVSREKKESFPLTVTSAQKNPTAFYLCASSIATDNEKLFFGSGTQLSVL.

The chain recombines TRBV10-3 with TRBJ1-1; D is possibly TRBD1 (6 bases). Germline CDR1 is ENHRY and CDR2 is SYGVKD. The CDR3 covers 13 residues. Trimming pared 10 bases from V and 3 bases from J, leaving 15 bases between. The CDR3 sequence: CATCREGDTEAFF. The DNA for the CDR3 is TGTGCCACGTGCAGGGAGGGGGACACTGAAGCTTTCTTT.

The rearrangement joins TRBV30 to TRBJ1-2; D uncertain. Germline-derived CDR1 and CDR2 are GTSNPN and SVGIG (reference sequence). The CDR3 extends over 16 amino acids. The V end was cut by 4 bases, the J end by 8 bases, with 26 bases between. The CDR3 here is CAWTGARVRPVRGYTF. The CDR3 nucleotides read TGTGCCTGGACGGGCGCTAGGGTACGTCCTGTCCGAGGCTACACCTTC.

This rearrangement joins TRBV9 to TRBJ2-1; the D gene is possibly TRBD2 (7 bases). Germline V CDR1 and CDR2: SGDLS, YYNGEE. The CDR3 runs to 16 residues. Between the trimmed V and J ends, which lost 0 bases and 7 bases, there was a span of 17 bases. The CDR3 DNA sequence: TGTGCCAGCAGCGTAGCTGTTGTGGGAGGGGGGAATGAGCAGTTCTTC. Translation: CASSVAVVGGGNEQFF.

The chain carries TRBV10-2 and TRBJ2-7; D is uncertain. Trimming took 7 bases from V and 0 from J, leaving 13 bases between them. Germline V gene lookup returns CDR1 WSHSY and CDR2 SAAADI. CDR3 size: 14 residues. The CDR3 DNA sequence: TGCGCCAGCACGGCCCGCCCGAGCTCCTACGAGCAGTACTTC. Its translation: CASTARPSSYEQYF.

The rearrangement uses TRBV6-5 and TRBJ1-5; D remains ambiguous. There are 14 residues in the CDR3. The V gene's germline CDR1 is MNHEY and CDR2 SVGAGI. Trimming stripped 1 base from V and 0 bases from J, with 4 bases between. The CDR3 DNA is TGTGCCAGCAGTTACTTGAGTAGCAATCAGCCCCAGCATTTT. Amino acid sequence: CASSYLSSNQPQHF.

The V gene is TRBV5-4, the J gene TRBJ1-1; D is perhaps TRBD1 (6 bases). The germline CDR1 and CDR2 sequences are SGHNT and YYREEE (reference sequence). V was shortened by 0 bases and J by 6 bases, with 9 bases between the two germline ends. This CDR3 has 13 residues. The CDR3 spells CASSLEKGAEAFF. CDR3 bases: TGTGCCAGCAGCTTGGAAAAGGGGGCTGAAGCTTTCTTT. Variable domain in full (rest from reference TRBV5-4 and TRBJ1-1): ETGVTQSPTHLIKTRGQQVTLRCSSQSGHNTVSWYQQALGQGPQFIFQYYREEENGRGNFPPRFSGLQFPNYSSELNVNALELDDSALYLCASSLEKGAEAFFGQGTRLTVV.

This clone was recorded only once. As DNA, the CDR3 is TGTGCCAGTAGGTCCCTAGCGGGCTCCTACAATGAGCAGTTCTTC. Protein: CASRSLAGSYNEQFF. V and J are TRBV19 and TRBJ2-1; 8 nucleotides line up with TRBD2. Germline-derived CDR1 and CDR2 are LNHDA and SQIVND (reference sequence). The CDR3 runs 15 residues. J was trimmed by 0 bases and V by 6 bases; bases with no gene match: 4.

This chain joins TRBV9 and TRBJ2-1, with D hard to call. Trimming removed 0 bases from V and 9 bases from J, with 4 bases in between. CDR1 is SGDLS and CDR2 is YYNGEE in the germline V gene. The CDR3 length is 11 residues. CDR3 protein: CASSVGSEQFF. The DNA of the CDR3 is TGTGCCAGCAGCGTAGGGAGTGAGCAGTTCTTC.

The chain carries TRBV11-2 and TRBJ2-1; 14 bases agree with TRBD2. The CDR3 runs 15 residues. J gave up 8 bases and V 5 bases, and 5 bases lay outside the gene matches. Germline CDR1 is SGHAT and CDR2 is FQNNGV. The CDR3 bases are TGTGCCAGCAGCCTCGGGACTAGCGGGAGCTATGAGCAGTTCTTC. Its protein product is CASSLGTSGSYEQFF.

The rearrangement links TRBV5-6 to TRBJ1-5, with D unresolved. The CDR3 consists of 13 residues. Germline CDR1 is SGHDT and CDR2 is YYEEEE. Trimming removed 0 bases at V and 7 bases at J, with 8 bases between. The CDR3 reads CASSLGGQQPQHF. Here the CDR3 DNA reads TGTGCCAGCAGCTTGGGAGGGCAGCAGCCCCAGCATTTT.

J is TRBJ2-5 and V is TRBV5-1; 7 bases are shared with TRBD2. J gave up 1 base and V 0 bases, and 6 bases lay outside the gene matches. Germline V CDR1 and CDR2: SGHRS, YFSETQ. The CDR3 is 16 residues long. Here the CDR3 reads CASSLGLAETQETQYF. The CDR3 region has the DNA TGCGCCAGCAGCTTGGGCCTAGCGGAGACCCAAGAGACCCAGTACTTC.

This clone was seen only a few times. V is TRBV6-1 and J is TRBJ2-7; D gene uncertain. Germline CDR1 MNHNS, CDR2 SASEGT. With 7 bases removed from V and 7 bases from J, the gap between germline ends came to 23 bases. There are 15 residues in the CDR3. The CDR3: CASNVDWTHPTEQYF. The CDR3 DNA reads TGTGCCAGCAACGTGGATTGGACGCACCCCACGGAGCAGTACTTC.

This rearrangement joins TRBV20-1 to TRBJ2-7, with D hard to call. The CDR3 sequence is 11 residues long. CDR1 and CDR2 from the germline V gene are DFQATT and SNEGSKA (reference sequence). V lost 6 bases and J 0 bases, leaving 6 bases between the germline ends. CDR3 region: CSASSSYEQYF. The CDR3, as DNA: TGCAGTGCGAGCTCCTCCTACGAGCAGTACTTC.

V usage is TRBV7-2 and J usage is TRBJ1-5; D ambiguous. The CDR3 totals 16 residues. Between the trimmed V and J ends, which lost 3 bases and 0 bases, there was a span of 12 bases. CDR1 and CDR2 (germline): SGHTA, FQGNSA. The CDR3 region is CASSLAGSPSNQPQHF. The CDR3 DNA is TGTGCCAGCAGCTTGGCCGGGTCCCCTAGCAATCAGCCCCAGCATTTT. Together with reference TRBV7-2 and TRBJ1-5, the CDR3 gives the full variable domain: GAGVSQSPSNKVTEKGKDVELRCDPISGHTALYWYRQSLGQGLEFLIYFQGNSAPDKSGLPSDRFSAERTGGSVSTLTIQRTQQEDSAVYLCASSLAGSPSNQPQHFGDGTRLSIL.

This clone was seen only a few times. The rearrangement links TRBV28 to TRBJ2-1; D call uncertain. CDR3 length equals 11 residues. Germline V lookup: CDR1 MDHEN, CDR2 SYDVKM. The V end lost 8 bases, the J end lost 12 bases, and 14 bases lay between the germline ends. CDR3 loop: CASGSPLGQFF. The CDR3 bases are TGTGCCAGCGGGTCCCCTCTCGGGCAGTTCTTC.

J is TRBJ2-5 and V is TRBV6-1, with D possibly being TRBD1 or TRBD2 (6 bases each). The germline V gene encodes CDR1 MNHNS and CDR2 SASEGT. CDR3 length equals 18 residues. V dropped 2 bases and J dropped 9 bases, with 28 bases sitting between them. The CDR3 sequence: CASSERGPGATFLSSQYF. CDR3 nucleotide sequence: TGTGCCAGCAGTGAAAGGGGCCCGGGGGCCACGTTTCTGTCTTCCCAGTACTTC.